The next 5 T cell receptor beta chains were all read from a single sample in a study of T-cell memory formation after mild COVID-19. TCRdb analysed the 5' RACE reads with MiXCR anew, one entry per CDR3 protein. The table records about half a million distinct CDR3 sequences, roughly 20% of them present only once. What was sequenced was PBMCs or a T cell subset sorted from them (not recorded which). The receptors stem from an adult woman who had mild COVID-19 (a few samples of this study predate the infection). Cell type and time point are not known.

The chain couples TRBV29-1 to TRBJ1-5; no firm D call. CDR3 size: 15 residues. Germline lookup yields CDR1 SQVTM and CDR2 ANQGSEA. V lost 8 bases and J lost 1, with 18 bases in between. CDR3 residues: CSLAGDIGSNQPQHF. In DNA form, the CDR3 reads TGCAGCCTAGCGGGCGACATAGGGAGCAATCAGCCCCAGCATTTT. The complete variable domain, with remaining parts taken from reference TRBV29-1 and TRBJ1-5, reads SAVISQKPSRDICQRGTSLTIQCQVDSQVTMMFWYRQQPGQSLTLIATANQGSEATYESGFVIDKFPISRPNLTFSTLTVSNMSPEDSSIYLCSLAGDIGSNQPQHFGDGTRLSIL.

V and J are TRBV5-4 and TRBJ1-2; no clear D. V was shortened by 3 bases and J by 7 bases, with 16 bases between the two germline ends. This CDR3 is built from 14 residues. CDR1 is SGHNT and CDR2 is YYREEE in the germline V gene (reference sequence). CDR3 sequence (DNA): TGTGCCAGCAGCTATAAGGAGGATTCAGGTGGCTACACCTTC. Translation gives CASSYKEDSGGYTF.

This clonotype was counted only a few times. The chain carries TRBV5-8 and TRBJ2-7; tentatively, D is TRBD2 (6 bases). The CDR3 length is 15 residues. Germline V gives CDR1 SGHTS, CDR2 YDEGEE. The V end lost 1 base, the J end lost 3 bases, and 14 bases lay between the germline ends. The CDR3 coding sequence is TGTGCCAGCAGCTTGTACGGGACTCGAGGCTACGAGCAGTACTTC. Translating it yields CASSLYGTRGYEQYF.

This clonotype occurred a few times. V and J are TRBV19 and TRBJ2-1; 7 nucleotides align to TRBD2. CDR3 length: 17 residues. CDR1 is LNHDA and CDR2 is SQIVND in the germline V gene (reference sequence). V shed 5 bases, J shed 5 bases, and the junction held 15 bases outside the gene matches. The DNA of the CDR3 is TGTGCCAGTAGTTTCCTGGCGGGAGTCGAAGGTAACAATGAGCAGTTCTTC. Translation: CASSFLAGVEGNNEQFF.

The chain has TRBV7-9 and TRBJ2-5; 8 bases line up with TRBD1. The germline V gene encodes CDR1 SEHNR and CDR2 FQNEAQ (reference sequence). The CDR3 extends over 15 amino acids. J gave up 2 bases and V 10 bases, and 12 bases lay outside the gene matches. The CDR3 DNA is TGTGCCACCTGCCCGGGACAGGCCGTTCAAGAGACCCAGTACTTC. Translated: CATCPGQAVQETQYF.